Sequencing of this TCR beta chain was carried out in a study of naive and memory T cell subsets. This clonotype was counted many times. Its matching antigen is unknown. The ends lost 4 bases at V and 8 bases at J; junction bases unmatched: 8. The CDR3 is 14 residues long. Both TRBC1 and TRBC2 were covered by a beta constant-region primer of two equimolar oligonucleotides. TCRdb re-called the UMI-ligation and nested PCR reads through MiXCR, storing one row per CDR3 protein. Among about 90,000 distinct CDR3 sequences listed, 7% to 7.5% were seen once. Four subsets defined by CD45RA and CD27 were sorted after CD3, CD4, CD8 and live/dead staining. The study's findings and limits: No ground truth validated the naive and memory repertoire findings.

This sequence was found in a human donor in good health. The V and J genes are TRBV12-3 or TRBV12-4 and TRBJ2-4; 7 nucleotides line up with TRBD1. The sample was central memory CD4+ T cells from blood. In DNA form, the CDR3 reads TGTGCCAGCAGTTCTCACGGGACAGCGGACATTCAGTACTTC. Protein sequence: CASSSHGTADIQYF.